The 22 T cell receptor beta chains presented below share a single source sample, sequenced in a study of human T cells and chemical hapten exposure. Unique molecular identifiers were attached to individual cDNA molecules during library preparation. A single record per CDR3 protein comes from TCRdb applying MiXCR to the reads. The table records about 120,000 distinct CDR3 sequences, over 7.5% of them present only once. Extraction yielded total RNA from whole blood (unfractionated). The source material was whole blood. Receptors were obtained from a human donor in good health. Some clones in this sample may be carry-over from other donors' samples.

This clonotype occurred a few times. CDR3 loop: CASSNWDRNTEAFF. In DNA form, the CDR3 reads TGTGCCAGCAGTAACTGGGACAGGAACACTGAAGCTTTCTTT. The chain carries TRBV6-6 and TRBJ1-1, with 7 bases lining up with TRBD1. This CDR3 has 14 amino acids. The V segment lost 5 bases and the J segment 1 base; nucleotides outside the gene matches: 4. Per germline, CDR1 MNHNY and CDR2 SVGAGI (reference sequence).

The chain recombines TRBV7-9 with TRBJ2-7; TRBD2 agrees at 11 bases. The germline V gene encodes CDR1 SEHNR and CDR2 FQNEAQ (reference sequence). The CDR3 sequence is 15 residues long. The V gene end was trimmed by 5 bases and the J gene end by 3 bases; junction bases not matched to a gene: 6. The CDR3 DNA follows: TGTGCCAGCAGCGAGGGACTAGCGGTAGTCTACGAGCAGTACTTC. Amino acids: CASSEGLAVVYEQYF.

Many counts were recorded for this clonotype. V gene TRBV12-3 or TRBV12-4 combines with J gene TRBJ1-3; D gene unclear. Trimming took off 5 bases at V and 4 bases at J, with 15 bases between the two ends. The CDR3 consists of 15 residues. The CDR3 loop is CASSPFGLGGNTIYF. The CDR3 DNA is TGTGCCAGCAGTCCCTTCGGATTGGGGGGAAACACCATATATTTT.

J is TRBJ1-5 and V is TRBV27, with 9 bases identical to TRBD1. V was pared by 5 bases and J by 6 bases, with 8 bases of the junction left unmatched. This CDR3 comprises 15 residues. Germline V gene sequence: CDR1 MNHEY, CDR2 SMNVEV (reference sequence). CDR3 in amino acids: CASSHGGTGSQPQHF. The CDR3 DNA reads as TGTGCCAGCAGTCACGGCGGGACAGGGAGTCAGCCCCAGCATTTT.

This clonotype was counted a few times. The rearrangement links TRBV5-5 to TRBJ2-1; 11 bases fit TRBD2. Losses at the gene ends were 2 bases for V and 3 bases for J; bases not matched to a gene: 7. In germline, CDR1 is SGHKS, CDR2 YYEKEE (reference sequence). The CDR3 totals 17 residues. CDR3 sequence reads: CASSFGPGTSGYNEQFF. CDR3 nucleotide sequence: TGTGCCAGCAGCTTCGGACCCGGGACTAGCGGCTACAATGAGCAGTTCTTC.

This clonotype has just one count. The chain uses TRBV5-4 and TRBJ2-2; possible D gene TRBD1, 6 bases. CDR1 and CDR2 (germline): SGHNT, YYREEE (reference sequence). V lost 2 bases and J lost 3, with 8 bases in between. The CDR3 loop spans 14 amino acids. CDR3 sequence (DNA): TGTGCCAGCAGCTTAGGACAGTACACCGGGGAGCTGTTTTTT. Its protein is CASSLGQYTGELFF.

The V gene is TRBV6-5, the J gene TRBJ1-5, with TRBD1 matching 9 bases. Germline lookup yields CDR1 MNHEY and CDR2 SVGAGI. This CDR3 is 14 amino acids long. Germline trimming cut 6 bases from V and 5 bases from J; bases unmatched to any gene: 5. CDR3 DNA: TGTGCCAGCAGCCCGGACAGGGGAGATCAGCCCCAGCATTTT. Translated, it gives CASSPDRGDQPQHF.

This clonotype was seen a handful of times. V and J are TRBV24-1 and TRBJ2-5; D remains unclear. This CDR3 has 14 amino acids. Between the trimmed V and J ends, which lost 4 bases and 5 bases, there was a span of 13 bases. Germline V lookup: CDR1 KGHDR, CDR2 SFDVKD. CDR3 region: CATSDPDLGETQYF. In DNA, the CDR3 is TGTGCCACCAGTGACCCCGATTTGGGGGAGACCCAGTACTTC.

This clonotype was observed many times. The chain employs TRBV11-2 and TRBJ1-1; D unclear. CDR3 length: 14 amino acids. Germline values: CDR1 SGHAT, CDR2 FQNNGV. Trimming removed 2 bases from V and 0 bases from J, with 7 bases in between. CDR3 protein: CASSLISVNTEAFF. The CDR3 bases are TGTGCCAGCAGCTTAATTTCGGTGAACACTGAAGCTTTCTTT.

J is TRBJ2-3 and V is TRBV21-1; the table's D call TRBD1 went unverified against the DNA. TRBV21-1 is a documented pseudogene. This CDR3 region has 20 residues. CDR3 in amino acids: CASSKKPGTPGTSDLDTQYF. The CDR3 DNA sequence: TGTGCCAGCAGCAAAAAGCCAGGAACCCCGGGGACCAGTGATTTAGATACGCAGTATTTT.

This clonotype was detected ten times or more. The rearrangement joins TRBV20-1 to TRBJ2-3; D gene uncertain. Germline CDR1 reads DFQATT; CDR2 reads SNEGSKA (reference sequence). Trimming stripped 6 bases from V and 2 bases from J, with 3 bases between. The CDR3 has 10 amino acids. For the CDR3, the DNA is TGCAGTGCCATCACAGATACGCAGTATTTT. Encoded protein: CSAITDTQYF.

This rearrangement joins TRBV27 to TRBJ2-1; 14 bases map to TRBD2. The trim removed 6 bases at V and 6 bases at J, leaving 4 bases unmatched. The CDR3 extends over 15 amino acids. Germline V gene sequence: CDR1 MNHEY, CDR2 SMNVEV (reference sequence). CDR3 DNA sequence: TGTGCCAGCAGGCCGACTAGCGGGAGGGTCAATGAGCAGTTCTTC. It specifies CASRPTSGRVNEQFF.

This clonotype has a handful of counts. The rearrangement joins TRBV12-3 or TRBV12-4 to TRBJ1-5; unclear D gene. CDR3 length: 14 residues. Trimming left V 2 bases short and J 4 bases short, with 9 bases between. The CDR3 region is CASSLIGDNQPQHF. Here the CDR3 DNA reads TGTGCCAGCAGTTTAATCGGTGATAATCAGCCCCAGCATTTT.

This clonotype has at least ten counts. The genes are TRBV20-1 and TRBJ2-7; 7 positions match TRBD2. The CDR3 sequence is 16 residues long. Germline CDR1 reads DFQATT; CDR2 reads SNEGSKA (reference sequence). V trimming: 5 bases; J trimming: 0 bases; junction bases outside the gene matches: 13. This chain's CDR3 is CSAGGGGAGDSYEQYF. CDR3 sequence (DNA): TGCAGTGCTGGGGGAGGCGGTGCGGGGGACTCCTACGAGCAGTACTTC.

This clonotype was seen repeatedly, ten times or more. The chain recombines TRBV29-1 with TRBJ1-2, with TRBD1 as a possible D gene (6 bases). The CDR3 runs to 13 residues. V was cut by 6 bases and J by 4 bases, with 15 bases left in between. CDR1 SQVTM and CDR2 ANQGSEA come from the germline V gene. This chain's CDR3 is CSVVDREAYGYTF. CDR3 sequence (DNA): TGCAGCGTAGTGGACAGAGAGGCCTATGGCTACACCTTC.

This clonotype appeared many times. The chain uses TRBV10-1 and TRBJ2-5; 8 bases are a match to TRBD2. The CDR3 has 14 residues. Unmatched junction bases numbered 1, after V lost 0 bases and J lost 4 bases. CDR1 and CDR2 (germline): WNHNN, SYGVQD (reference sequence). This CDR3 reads CASSESLAGETQYF. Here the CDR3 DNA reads TGCGCCAGCAGTGAGTCGCTAGCGGGAGAGACCCAGTACTTC.

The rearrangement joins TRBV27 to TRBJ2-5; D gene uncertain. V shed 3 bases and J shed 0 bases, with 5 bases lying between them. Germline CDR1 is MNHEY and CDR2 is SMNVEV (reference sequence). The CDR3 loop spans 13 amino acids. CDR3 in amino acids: CASSLVYQETQYF. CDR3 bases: TGTGCCAGCAGTTTGGTCTACCAAGAGACCCAGTACTTC.

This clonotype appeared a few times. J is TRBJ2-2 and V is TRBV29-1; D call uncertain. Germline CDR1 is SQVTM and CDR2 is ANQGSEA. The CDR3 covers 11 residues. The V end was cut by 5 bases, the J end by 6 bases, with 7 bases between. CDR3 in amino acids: CSVQSAGELFF. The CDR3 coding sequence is TGCAGCGTTCAGTCAGCCGGGGAGCTGTTTTTT.

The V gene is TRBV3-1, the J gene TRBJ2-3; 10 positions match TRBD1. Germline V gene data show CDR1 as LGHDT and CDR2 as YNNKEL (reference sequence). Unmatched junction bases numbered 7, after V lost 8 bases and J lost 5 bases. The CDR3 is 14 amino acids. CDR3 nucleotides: TGTGCCAGCGACGACAGGGGGCAGGTAGATACGCAGTATTTT. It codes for CASDDRGQVDTQYF.

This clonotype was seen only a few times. CDR3 sequence: CASSDTGRRAYEQYF. In DNA, the CDR3 is TGTGCCAGCAGTGATACAGGGAGGAGGGCCTACGAGCAGTACTTC. The gene calls are TRBV12-3 or TRBV12-4 and TRBJ2-7, with D perhaps being TRBD1 or TRBD2 (6 bases each). Trimming took 5 bases from V and 2 from J, leaving 16 bases between them. This CDR3 comprises 15 residues.

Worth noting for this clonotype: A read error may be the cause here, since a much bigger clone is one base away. The CDR3 nucleotides read TGCAGCGTTGACCACCGGTTCCTTAACACTGAAGCTTTCTTT. Protein sequence: CSVDHRFLNTEAFF. This chain connects TRBV29-1 to TRBJ1-1, with D unresolved. CDR1 is SQVTM and CDR2 is ANQGSEA in the germline V gene. This CDR3 region has 14 residues. The V and J ends lost 3 bases and 2 bases respectively, with 13 bases between them. Combining the CDR3 with reference TRBV29-1 and TRBJ1-1 gives the whole variable domain SAVISQKPSRDICQRGTSLTIQCQVDSQVTMMFWYRQQPGQSLTLIATANQGSEATYESGFVIDKFPISRPNLTFSTLTVSNMSPEDSSIYLCSVDHRFLNTEAFFGQGTRLTVV.

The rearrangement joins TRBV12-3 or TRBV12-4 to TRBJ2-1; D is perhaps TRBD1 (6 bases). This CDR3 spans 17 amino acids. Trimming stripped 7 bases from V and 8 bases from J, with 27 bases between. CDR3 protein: CASTKHQDSRSPDEQFF. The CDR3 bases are TGTGCCAGCACGAAACACCAGGACAGTCGTTCACCGGATGAGCAGTTCTTC.